This T cell receptor (beta chain) was documented in a study of blood T cell repertoires in COVID-19. Study-wide context: The United States, Italy and Spain supplied acute and convalescent COVID-19 samples. From T cells, B-cell-depleted T cells, or PBMCs came the material, which was cDNA or gDNA.

The ends were cut back, 7 bases at V and 1 base at J, with 13 bases in the middle. Germline CDR1 GTSNPN, CDR2 SVGIG (reference sequence). The CDR3 runs to 13 residues. Per the study methods: The authors estimated nucleated cell counts from reference gene primer amplification. The assay was immunoSEQ multiplex PCR, and TCRdb's table has in-frame clones only and misses some. V and J calls plus clone size are reproduced from that table; the DNA served to infer D and trimming. Of about 320,000 clones in the sample, almost 85% were seen once. The chain links TRBV30 to TRBJ1-1; tentative D call: TRBD1 (6 bases). Sequenced material: peripheral blood. This TCR came from a human donor in a cohort sampled during active COVID-19. CDR3 amino acids: CASTATGNTEAFF. The CDR3 DNA sequence: TGTGCCTCCACTGCGACAGGGAACACTGAAGCTTTCTTT. Full variable domain (remainder filled in from reference TRBV30 and TRBJ1-1): SQTIHQWPATLVQPVGSPLSLECTVEGTSNPNLYWYRQAAGRGLQLLFYSVGIGQISSEVPQNLSASRPQDRQFILSSKKLLLSDSGFYLCASTATGNTEAFFGQGTRLTVV.